The following is a T cell receptor beta chain sequence with its context. What it binds is unknown. This CDR3 contains 15 residues. Losses at the gene ends were 4 bases for V and 6 bases for J; bases not matched to a gene: 12. Per germline, CDR1 MNHEY and CDR2 SMNVEV (reference sequence). The sample comes from a study of T cell responses to AZD1222 COVID-19 vaccine. Overall study context: Whether given at about 4 or about 12 weeks, second doses were pooled. Whole-study results and caveats: Repertoire collection took place solely once the T cell response had peaked. Spike-specific TCR breadth and depth grew following two AZD1222 doses. The donor group comprised mostly white British people and more females; the analysis possibly underestimated clonal diversity.

Some clones are missing from TCRdb's copy, which holds only in-frame ones; the method was immunoSEQ multiplex PCR. The table includes some 85,000 clones, approximately 90% detected once. The rearrangement links TRBV27 to TRBJ2-7; 7 bases map to TRBD1. The TCR originated in an adult in good health. The sequencing here drew on peripheral blood, taken on day 0 of AZD1222 vaccination. The CDR3 sequence is CASSYAKQTGLEQYF. The DNA of the CDR3 is TGTGCCAGCAGTTACGCTAAGCAGACAGGGCTCGAGCAGTACTTC.